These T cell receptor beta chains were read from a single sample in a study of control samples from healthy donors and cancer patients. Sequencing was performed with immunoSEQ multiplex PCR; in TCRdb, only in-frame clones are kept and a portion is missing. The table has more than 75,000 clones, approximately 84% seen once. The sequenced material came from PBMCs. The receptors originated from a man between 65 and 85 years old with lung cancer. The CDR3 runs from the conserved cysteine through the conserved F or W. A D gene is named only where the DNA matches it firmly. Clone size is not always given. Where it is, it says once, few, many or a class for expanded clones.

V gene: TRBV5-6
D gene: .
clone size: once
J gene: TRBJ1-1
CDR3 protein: CASSLSGDSEAFF
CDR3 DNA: TGTGCCAGCAGCTTAAGCGGCGACTCCGAAGCTTTCTTT

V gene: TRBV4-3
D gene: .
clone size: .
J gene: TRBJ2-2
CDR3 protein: CASSQESPDWSYTGELFF
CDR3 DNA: TGCGCCAGCAGCCAAGAATCCCCCGACTGGAGCTATACCGGGGAGCTGTTTTTT

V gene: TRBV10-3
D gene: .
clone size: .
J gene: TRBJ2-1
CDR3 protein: CAISESLVEQFF
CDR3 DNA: TGTGCCATCAGTGAGTCCTTGGTAGAGCAGTTCTTC

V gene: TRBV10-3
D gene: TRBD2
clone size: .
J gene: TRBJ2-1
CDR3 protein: CAISPTPGLAGGGEQFF
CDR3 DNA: TGTGCCATCAGTCCAACACCGGGACTAGCGGGGGGCGGTGAGCAGTTCTTC

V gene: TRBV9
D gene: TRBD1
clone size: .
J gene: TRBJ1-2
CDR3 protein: CASSVHRDSHNYGYTF
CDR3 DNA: TGTGCCAGCAGCGTCCACCGGGACAGCCATAACTATGGCTACACCTTC

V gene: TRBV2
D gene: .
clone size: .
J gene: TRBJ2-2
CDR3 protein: CASSSSGLNTGELFF
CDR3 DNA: TGTGCCAGCAGTTCCTCGGGGCTTAACACCGGGGAGCTGTTTTTT

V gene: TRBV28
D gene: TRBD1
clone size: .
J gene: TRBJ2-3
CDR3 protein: CASNNPLVTGETQYF
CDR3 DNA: TGTGCCAGCAATAACCCTCTGGTAACAGGGGAAACGCAGTATTTT

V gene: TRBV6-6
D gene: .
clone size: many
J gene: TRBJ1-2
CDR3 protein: CASSYSNGGAGEGYTF
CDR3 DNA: TGTGCCAGCAGTTACTCGAATGGGGGCGCCGGAGAGGGCTACACCTTC

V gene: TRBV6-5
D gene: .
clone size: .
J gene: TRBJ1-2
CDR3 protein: CASSTGYGYTF
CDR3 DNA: TGTGCCAGCAGTACAGGGTATGGCTACACCTTC

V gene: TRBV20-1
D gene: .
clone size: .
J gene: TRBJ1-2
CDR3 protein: CSASDGGYTF
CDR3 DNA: TGCAGTGCTAGCGATGGTGGCTACACCTTC

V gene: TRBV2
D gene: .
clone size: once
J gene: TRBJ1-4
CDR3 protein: CASSEEGGGGNEKLFF
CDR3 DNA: TGTGCCAGCAGTGAAGAGGGTGGAGGAGGTAATGAAAAACTGTTTTTT

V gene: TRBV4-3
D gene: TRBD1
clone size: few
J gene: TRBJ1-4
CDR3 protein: CASSPVGTGDRLFF
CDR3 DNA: TGCGCCAGCAGCCCAGTTGGGACAGGGGACCGACTGTTTTTT

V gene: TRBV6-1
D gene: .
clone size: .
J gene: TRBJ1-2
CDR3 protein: CASSEGRINYGYTF
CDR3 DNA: TGTGCCAGCAGTGAAGGGCGGATTAACTATGGCTACACCTTC

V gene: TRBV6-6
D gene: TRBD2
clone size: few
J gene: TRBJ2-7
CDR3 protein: CASSPGSGGTYEQYF
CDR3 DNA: TGTGCCAGCAGCCCCGGGTCGGGGGGAACCTACGAGCAGTACTTC

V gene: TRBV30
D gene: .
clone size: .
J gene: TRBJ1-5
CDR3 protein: CAWSGGFGRENQPQHF
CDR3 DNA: TGTGCCTGGAGTGGCGGGTTTGGCAGGGAAAATCAGCCCCAGCATTTT

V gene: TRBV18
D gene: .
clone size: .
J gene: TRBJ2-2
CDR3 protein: CASSNQYPGGENTGELFF
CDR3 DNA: TGTGCCAGCTCTAACCAATACCCCGGGGGCGAGAACACCGGGGAGCTGTTTTTT

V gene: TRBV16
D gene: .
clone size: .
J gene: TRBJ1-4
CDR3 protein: CASSPRGLGEKLFF
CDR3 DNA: TGTGCCAGCAGCCCCCGGGGCCTGGGTGAAAAACTGTTTTTT

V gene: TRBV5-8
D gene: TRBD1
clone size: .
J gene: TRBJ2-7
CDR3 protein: CASSSRDRGQQYF
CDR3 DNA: TGTGCCAGCAGCTCCCGGGACAGGGGCCAGCAGTACTTC

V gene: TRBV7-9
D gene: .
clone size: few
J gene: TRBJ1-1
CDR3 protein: CASSLGTANTEAFF
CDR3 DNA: TGTGCCAGCAGCTTAGGGACAGCGAACACTGAAGCTTTCTTT

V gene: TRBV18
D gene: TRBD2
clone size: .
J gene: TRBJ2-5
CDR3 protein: CASSPRSGAQETQYF
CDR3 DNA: TGTGCCAGCTCACCAAGAAGCGGGGCTCAAGAGACCCAGTACTTC

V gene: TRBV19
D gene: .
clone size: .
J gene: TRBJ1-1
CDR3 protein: CASSSTGNTEAFF
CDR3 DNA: TGTGCCAGTAGTTCGACAGGGAACACTGAAGCTTTCTTT

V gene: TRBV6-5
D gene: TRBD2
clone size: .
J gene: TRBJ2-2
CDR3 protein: CASSYGGAGELFF
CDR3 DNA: TGTGCCAGCAGTTACGGGGGGGCCGGGGAGCTGTTTTTT

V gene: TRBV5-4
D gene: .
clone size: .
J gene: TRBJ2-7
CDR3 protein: CASRRTNSYEQYF
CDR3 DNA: TGTGCCAGCAGACGGACTAACTCCTACGAGCAGTACTTC

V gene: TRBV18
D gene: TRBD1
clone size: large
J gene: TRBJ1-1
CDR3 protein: CASSPLPTGGRNTEAFF
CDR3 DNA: TGTGCCAGCTCACCCCTTCCGACAGGGGGCAGGAACACTGAAGCTTTCTTT

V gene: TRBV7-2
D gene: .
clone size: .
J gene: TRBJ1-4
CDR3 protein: CASRRAGTNEKLFF
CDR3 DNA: TGTGCCAGCAGACGCGCAGGGACTAATGAAAAACTGTTTTTT

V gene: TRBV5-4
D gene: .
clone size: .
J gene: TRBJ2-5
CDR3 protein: CASSSTSSAQYF
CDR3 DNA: TGTGCCAGCAGCTCCACTTCTTCGGCCCAGTACTTC

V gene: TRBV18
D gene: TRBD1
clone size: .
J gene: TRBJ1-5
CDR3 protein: CASSPRTGNQPQHF
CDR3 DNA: TGTGCCAGCTCACCCAGGACAGGTAATCAGCCCCAGCATTTT

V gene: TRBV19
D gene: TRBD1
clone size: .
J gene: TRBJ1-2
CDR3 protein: CASSEQGADGYTF
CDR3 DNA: TGTGCCAGTAGTGAACAGGGGGCGGATGGCTACACCTTC

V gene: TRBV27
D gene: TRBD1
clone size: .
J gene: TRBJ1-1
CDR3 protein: CASRTGFGSTEAFF
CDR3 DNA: TGTGCCAGCAGGACAGGGTTTGGGAGCACTGAAGCTTTCTTT

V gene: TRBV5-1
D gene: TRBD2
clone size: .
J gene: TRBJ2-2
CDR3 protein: CASSLGASGGAIGELFF
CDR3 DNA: TGCGCCAGCAGCTTGGGGGCTAGCGGGGGGGCCATCGGGGAGCTGTTTTTT

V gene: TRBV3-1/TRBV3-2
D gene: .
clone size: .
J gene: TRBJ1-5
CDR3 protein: CASSQDSGGGQPQHF
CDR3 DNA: TGTGCCAGCAGCCAAGATTCGGGAGGGGGTCAGCCCCAGCATTTT

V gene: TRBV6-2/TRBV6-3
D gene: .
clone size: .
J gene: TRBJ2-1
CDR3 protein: CASSLGGEQFF
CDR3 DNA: TGTGCCAGCAGTCTCGGTGGTGAGCAGTTCTTC

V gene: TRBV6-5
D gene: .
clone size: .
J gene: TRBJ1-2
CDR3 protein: CASKGDYYGYTF
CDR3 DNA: TGTGCCAGCAAGGGTGACTACTATGGCTACACCTTC

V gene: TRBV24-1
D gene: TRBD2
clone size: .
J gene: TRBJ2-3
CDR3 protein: CATSAVGTTLDTQYF
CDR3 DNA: TGTGCCACCAGTGCCGTCGGGACTACCTTAGATACGCAGTATTTT

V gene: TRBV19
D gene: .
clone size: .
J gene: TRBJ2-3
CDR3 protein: CASSKQGGWDTDTQYF
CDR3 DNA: TGTGCCAGTAGTAAACAGGGAGGATGGGACACAGATACGCAGTATTTT

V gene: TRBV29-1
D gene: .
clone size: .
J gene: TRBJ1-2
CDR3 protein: CSARDRGAGGYTF
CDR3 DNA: TGCAGCGCCCGGGATCGGGGGGCTGGTGGCTACACCTTC

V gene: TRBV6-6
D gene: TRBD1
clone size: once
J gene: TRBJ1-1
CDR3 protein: CASSDPTGLSEAFF
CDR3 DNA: TGTGCCAGCTCCGACCCGACAGGGCTATCTGAAGCTTTCTTT

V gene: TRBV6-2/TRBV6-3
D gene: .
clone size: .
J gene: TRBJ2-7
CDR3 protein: CASSYGGGEQYF
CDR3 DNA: TGTGCCAGCAGTTACGGGGGAGGCGAGCAGTACTTC

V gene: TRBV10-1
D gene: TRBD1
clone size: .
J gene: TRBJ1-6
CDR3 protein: CASSSTGGLSPLHF
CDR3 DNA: TGCGCCAGCAGTTCGACAGGGGGCCTGTCACCCCTCCACTTT

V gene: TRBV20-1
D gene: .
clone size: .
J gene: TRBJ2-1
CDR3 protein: CSAQGYNEQFF
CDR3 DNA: TGCAGTGCCCAGGGGTACAATGAGCAGTTCTTC

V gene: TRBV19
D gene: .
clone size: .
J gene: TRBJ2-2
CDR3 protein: CASSLGDSGTGELFF
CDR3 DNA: TGTGCCAGTAGTCTGGGAGATTCGGGCACCGGGGAGCTGTTTTTT